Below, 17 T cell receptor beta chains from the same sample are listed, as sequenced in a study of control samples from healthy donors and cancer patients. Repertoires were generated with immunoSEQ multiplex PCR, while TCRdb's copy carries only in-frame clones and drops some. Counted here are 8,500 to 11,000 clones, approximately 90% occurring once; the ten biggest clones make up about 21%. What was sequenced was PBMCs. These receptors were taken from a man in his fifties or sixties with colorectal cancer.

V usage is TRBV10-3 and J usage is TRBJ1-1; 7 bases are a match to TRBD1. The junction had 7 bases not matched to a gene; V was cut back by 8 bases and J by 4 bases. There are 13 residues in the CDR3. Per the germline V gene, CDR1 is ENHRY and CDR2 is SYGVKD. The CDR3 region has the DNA TGTGCCATCGGGCCGACAGGGAGCACTGAAGCTTTCTTT. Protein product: CAIGPTGSTEAFF.

As DNA, the CDR3 is TGTGCCAGCAGCTTAGTAGGGACAGGAACGTTCAACTATGGCTACACCTTC. Residues: CASSLVGTGTFNYGYTF. The chain combines TRBV11-2 with TRBJ1-2; 8 nucleotides align to TRBD1. The CDR3 runs to 17 residues. The V and J ends lost 1 base and 2 bases, in that order; junction bases with no gene match: 9. Germline assignment: CDR1 SGHAT and CDR2 FQNNGV.

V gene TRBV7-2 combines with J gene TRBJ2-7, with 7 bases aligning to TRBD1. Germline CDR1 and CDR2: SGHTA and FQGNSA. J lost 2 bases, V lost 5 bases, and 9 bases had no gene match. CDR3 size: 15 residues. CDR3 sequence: CASSLGTAQTYEQYF. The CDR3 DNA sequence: TGTGCCAGCAGCCTCGGGACAGCGCAAACCTACGAGCAGTACTTC. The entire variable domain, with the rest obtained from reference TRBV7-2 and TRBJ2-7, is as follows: GAGVSQSPSNKVTEKGKDVELRCDPISGHTALYWYRQSLGQGLEFLIYFQGNSAPDKSGLPSDRFSAERTGGSVSTLTIQRTQQEDSAVYLCASSLGTAQTYEQYFGPGTRLTVT.

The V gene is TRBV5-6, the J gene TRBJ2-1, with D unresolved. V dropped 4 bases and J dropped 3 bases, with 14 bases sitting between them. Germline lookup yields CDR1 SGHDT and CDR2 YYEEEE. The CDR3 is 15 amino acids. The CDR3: CASSDRALIYNEQFF. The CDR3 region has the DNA TGTGCCAGCAGCGACCGGGCCCTAATCTACAATGAGCAGTTCTTC.

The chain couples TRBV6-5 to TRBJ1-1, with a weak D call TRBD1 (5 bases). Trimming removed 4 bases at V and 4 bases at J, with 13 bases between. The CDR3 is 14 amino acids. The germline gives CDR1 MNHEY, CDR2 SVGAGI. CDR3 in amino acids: CASSFVPGSTEAFF. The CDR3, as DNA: TGTGCCAGCAGTTTTGTTCCAGGGAGCACTGAAGCTTTCTTT.

The chain's CDR3 is CASSATAISYEQYF. CDR3 nucleotide sequence: TGTGCCAGCTCCGCGACAGCCATCTCCTACGAGCAGTACTTC. The V call is TRBV3-1 (or the pseudogene TRBV3-2), the J call TRBJ2-7; a possible D gene is TRBD1 (5 bases). Germline CDR1 reads LGHDT; CDR2 reads YNNKEL (reference sequence). The V and J ends lost 8 bases and 0 bases respectively, with 14 bases between them. The CDR3 runs to 14 residues.

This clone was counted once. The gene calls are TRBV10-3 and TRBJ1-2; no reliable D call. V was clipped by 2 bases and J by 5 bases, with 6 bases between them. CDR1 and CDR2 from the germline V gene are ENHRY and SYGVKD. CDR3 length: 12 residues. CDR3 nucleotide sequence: TGTGCCATCAGTGAGCGTATGTATGGCTACACCTTC. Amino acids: CAISERMYGYTF.

The CDR3: CASSEGLGTLRQETQYF. In DNA, the CDR3 is TGTGCCAGCAGTGAAGGATTAGGGACCTTACGCCAAGAGACCCAGTACTTC. The chain combines TRBV2 with TRBJ2-5; the D gene could be TRBD1 or TRBD2 (5 bases each). Deletions cut 1 base from V and 1 base from J, with 16 bases between. The CDR3 runs 17 residues. CDR1 and CDR2 (germline): SNHLY, FYNNEI.

The CDR3, as DNA: TGCGCCAGCAGCTGGGGACTCCTTAATGAGCAGTTCTTC. Encoded protein: CASSWGLLNEQFF. V and J are TRBV5-1 and TRBJ2-1; possibly TRBD2 for D (6 bases). The CDR3 contains 13 residues. The germline V gene has CDR1 SGHRS and CDR2 YFSETQ. Trimming took off 3 bases at V and 7 bases at J, with 11 bases between the two ends.

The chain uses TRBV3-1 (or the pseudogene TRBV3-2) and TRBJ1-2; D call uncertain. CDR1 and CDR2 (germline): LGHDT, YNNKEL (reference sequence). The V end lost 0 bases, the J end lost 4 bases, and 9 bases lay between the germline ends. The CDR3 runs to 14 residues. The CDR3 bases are TGTGCCAGCAGCCAAGATAGAAATAGCTATGGCTACACCTTC. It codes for CASSQDRNSYGYTF.

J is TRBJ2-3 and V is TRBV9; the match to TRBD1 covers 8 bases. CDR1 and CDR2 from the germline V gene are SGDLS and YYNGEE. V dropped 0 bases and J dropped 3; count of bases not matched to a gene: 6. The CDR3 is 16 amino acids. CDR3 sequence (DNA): TGTGCCAGCAGCGTAGACTCAGGGGGCGCGACAGATACGCAGTATTTT. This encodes CASSVDSGGATDTQYF.

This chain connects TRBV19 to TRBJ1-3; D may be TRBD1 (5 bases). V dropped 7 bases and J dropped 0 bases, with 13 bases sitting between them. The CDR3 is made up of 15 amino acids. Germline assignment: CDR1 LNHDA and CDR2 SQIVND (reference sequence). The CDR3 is CASTTRDYSGNTIYF. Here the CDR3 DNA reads TGTGCCAGTACTACCAGGGACTACTCTGGAAACACCATATATTTT.

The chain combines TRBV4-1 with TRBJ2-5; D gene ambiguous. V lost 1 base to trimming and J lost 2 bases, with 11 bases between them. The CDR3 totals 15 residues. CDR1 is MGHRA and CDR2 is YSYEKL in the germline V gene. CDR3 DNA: TGCGCCAGCAGCCAAGTAGGAGTCAGTCAAGAGACCCAGTACTTC. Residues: CASSQVGVSQETQYF.

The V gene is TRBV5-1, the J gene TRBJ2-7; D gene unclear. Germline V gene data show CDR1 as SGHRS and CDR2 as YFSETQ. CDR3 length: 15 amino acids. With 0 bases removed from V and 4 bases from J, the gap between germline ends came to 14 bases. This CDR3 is CASSLEASPRYEQYF. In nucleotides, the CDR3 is TGCGCCAGCAGCTTGGAAGCCAGCCCGAGGTACGAGCAGTACTTC.

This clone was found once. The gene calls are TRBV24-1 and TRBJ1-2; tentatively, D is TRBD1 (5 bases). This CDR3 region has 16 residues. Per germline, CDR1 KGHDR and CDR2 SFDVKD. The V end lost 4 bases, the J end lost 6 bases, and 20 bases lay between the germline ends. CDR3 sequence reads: CATSERDSLRPNGYTF. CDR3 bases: TGTGCCACCAGTGAGCGCGACAGCCTCCGACCAAATGGCTACACCTTC.

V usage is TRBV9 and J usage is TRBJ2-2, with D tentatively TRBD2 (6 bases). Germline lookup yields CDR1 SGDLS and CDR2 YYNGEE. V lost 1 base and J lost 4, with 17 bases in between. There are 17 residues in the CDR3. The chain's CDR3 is CASSVRSAGTGTGELFF. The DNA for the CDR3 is TGTGCCAGCAGCGTACGATCTGCGGGGACGGGCACCGGGGAGCTGTTTTTT.

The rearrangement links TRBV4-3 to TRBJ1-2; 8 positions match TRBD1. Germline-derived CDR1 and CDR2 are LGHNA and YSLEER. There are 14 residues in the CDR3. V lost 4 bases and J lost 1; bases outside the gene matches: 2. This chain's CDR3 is CASSPDRDNYGYTF. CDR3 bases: TGCGCCAGCAGCCCGGACAGGGATAACTATGGCTACACCTTC.